This entry describes one T cell receptor beta chain. TCRdb's copy holds only in-frame clones and misses some; the assay was immunoSEQ multiplex PCR. The profile shows roughly 160,000 clones, under 95% of them singletons. These data belong to a study of blood T cell repertoires in COVID-19. Study summary: Acute and convalescent COVID-19 samples came from the United States, Italy and Spain. The cDNA or gDNA used as material had been derived from T cells, B-cell-depleted T cells, or PBMCs.

The V end lost 4 bases, the J end lost 2 bases, and 23 bases lay between the germline ends. The germline V gene has CDR1 SGHTA and CDR2 FQGNSA. This CDR3 spans 18 amino acids. The clonotype originates from a man between 18 and 29 years old with COVID-19, enrolled during active disease. Source material: peripheral blood. The gene calls are TRBV7-2 and TRBJ1-1, with a possible D match to TRBD1 (6 bases). For the CDR3, the DNA is TGTGCCAGCAGCTCTTTGTTATTTGGACAGCGCCCCAACACTGAAGCTTTCTTT. It translates to CASSSLLFGQRPNTEAFF.